This T cell receptor (beta chain) was observed in a study of blood T cell repertoires in COVID-19. Across the whole study: Samples came from the United States, Italy and Spain, spanning acute and convalescent COVID-19. The cDNA or gDNA used as material had been derived from T cells, B-cell-depleted T cells, or PBMCs.

The CDR3 is made up of 13 amino acids. V lost 3 bases and J lost 1, with 6 bases in between. Germline V gives CDR1 LNHDA, CDR2 SQIVND (reference sequence). Original processing notes: How many nucleated cells were present was estimated from reference gene primer amplification. The assay was immunoSEQ multiplex PCR, and TCRdb's table has in-frame clones only and misses some. The V and J calls and clone size come from that table; D and trimming were worked out from the DNA. Here the sample spans over 140,000 clones, 65% to 85% being singletons. V and J are TRBV19 and TRBJ1-2; unclear D gene. This receptor was taken from an older woman with acute or convalescent COVID-19. Sequencing was performed on peripheral blood. The CDR3 is CASSIEGNYGYTF. The CDR3 DNA is TGTGCCAGTAGTATCGAGGGTAACTATGGCTACACCTTC.